The sequence of this T cell receptor (beta chain) was determined in a study of blood T cell repertoires in COVID-19. Looking at the study overall: The samples span acute and convalescent COVID-19 from the United States, Italy and Spain. In each case, the material was cDNA or gDNA derived from T cells, B-cell-depleted T cells, or PBMCs.

Methods used by the authors: From reference gene primer amplification, estimates of nucleated cell counts were derived. Sequenced by immunoSEQ multiplex PCR; TCRdb stores in-frame clones only, minus some. That table furnishes V, J and clone size, whereas the DNA furnished D and trimming. Counted here are over 45,000 clones, 90% occurring once; the ten biggest clones make up around 5%. CDR3 length: 16 residues. The V and J ends lost 4 bases and 6 bases, in that order; junction bases with no gene match: 10. Germline CDR1 and CDR2: GTSNPN and SVGIG (reference sequence). This receptor was identified in a man aged 65 to 79 with acute or convalescent COVID-19. The sample taken for sequencing was peripheral blood. V is TRBV30 and J is TRBJ1-6; 9 bases fit TRBD1. The CDR3 bases are TGTGCCTGGACAGGGTACCGGGACAGGGTTAATTCACCCCTCCACTTT. This translates into CAWTGYRDRVNSPLHF.